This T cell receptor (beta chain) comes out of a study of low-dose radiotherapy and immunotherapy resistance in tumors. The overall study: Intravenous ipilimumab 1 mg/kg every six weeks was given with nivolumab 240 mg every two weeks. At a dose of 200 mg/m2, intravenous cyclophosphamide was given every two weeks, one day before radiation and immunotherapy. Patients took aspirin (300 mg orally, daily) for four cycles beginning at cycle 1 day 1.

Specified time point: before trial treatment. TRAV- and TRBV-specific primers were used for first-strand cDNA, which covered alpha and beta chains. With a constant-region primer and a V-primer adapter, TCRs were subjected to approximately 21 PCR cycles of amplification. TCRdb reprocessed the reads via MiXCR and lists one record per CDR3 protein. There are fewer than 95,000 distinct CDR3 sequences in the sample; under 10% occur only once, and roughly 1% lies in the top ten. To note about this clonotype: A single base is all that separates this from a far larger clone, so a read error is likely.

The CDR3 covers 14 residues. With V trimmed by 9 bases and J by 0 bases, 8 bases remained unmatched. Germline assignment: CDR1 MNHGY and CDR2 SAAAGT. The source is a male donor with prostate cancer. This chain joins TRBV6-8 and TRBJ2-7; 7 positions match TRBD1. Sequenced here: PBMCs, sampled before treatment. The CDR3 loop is CARSPQGPSYEQYF. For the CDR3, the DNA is TGTGCCAGATCCCCACAGGGGCCCTCCTACGAGCAGTACTTC.